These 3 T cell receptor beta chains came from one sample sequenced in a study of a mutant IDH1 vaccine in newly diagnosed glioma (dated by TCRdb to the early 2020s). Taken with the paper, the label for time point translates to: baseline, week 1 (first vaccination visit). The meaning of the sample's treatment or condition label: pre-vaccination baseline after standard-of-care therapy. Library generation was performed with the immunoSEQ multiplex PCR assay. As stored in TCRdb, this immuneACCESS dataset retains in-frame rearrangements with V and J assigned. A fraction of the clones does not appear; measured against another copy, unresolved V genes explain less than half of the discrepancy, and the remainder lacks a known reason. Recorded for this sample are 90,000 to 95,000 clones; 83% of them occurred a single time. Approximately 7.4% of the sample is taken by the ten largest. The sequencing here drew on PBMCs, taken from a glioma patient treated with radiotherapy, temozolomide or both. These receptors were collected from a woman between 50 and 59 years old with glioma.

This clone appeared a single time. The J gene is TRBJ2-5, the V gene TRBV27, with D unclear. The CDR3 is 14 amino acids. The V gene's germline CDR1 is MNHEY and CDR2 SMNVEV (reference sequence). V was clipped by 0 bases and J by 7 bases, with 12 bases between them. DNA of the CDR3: TGTGCCAGCAGTTTATCGTCAGGCATAGTGACCCAGTACTTC. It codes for CASSLSSGIVTQYF.

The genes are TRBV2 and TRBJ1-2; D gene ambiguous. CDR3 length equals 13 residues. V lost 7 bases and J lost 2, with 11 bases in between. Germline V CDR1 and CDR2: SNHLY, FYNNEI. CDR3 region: CASIGRSNYGYTF. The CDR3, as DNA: TGTGCCAGCATCGGCAGATCAAACTATGGCTACACCTTC.

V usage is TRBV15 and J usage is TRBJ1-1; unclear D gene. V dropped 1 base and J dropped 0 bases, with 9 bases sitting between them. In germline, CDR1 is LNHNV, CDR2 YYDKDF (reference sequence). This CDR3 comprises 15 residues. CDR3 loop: CATSRAGGMNTEAFF. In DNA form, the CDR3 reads TGTGCCACCAGCAGAGCCGGAGGGATGAACACTGAAGCTTTCTTT.